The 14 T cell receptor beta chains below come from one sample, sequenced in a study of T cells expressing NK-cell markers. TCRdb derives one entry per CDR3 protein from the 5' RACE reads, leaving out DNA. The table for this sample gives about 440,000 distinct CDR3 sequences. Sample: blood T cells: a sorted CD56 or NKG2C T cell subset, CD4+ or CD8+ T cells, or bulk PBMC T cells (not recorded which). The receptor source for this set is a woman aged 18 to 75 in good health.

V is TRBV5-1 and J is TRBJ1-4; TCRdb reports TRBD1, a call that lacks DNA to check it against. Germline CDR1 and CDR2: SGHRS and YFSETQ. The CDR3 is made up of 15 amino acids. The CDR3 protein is CASMQGAGTNEKLFF.

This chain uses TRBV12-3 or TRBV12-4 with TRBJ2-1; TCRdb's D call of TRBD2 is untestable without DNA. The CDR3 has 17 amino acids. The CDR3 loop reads CASSSPPSGPQRYEQFF.

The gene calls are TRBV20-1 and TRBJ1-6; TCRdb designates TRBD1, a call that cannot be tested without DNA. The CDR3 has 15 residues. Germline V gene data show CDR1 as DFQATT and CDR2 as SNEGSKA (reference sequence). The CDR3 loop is CSAPGRQGHNSPLHF.

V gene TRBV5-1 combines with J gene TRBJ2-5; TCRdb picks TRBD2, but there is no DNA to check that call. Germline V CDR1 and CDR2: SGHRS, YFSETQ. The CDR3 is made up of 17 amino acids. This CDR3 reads CASSRLPSGGAGETQYF.

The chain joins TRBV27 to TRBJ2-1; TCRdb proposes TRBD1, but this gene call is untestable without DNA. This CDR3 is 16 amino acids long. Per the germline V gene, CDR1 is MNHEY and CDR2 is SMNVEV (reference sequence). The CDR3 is CASSSLGGSSYNEQFF.

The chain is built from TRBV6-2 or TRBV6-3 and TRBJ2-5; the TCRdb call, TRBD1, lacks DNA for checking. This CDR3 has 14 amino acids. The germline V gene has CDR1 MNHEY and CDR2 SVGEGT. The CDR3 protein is CASNPWTAQETQYF.

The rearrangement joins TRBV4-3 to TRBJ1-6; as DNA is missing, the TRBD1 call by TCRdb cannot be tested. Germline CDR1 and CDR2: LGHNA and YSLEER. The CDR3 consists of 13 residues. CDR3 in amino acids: CASSLDRNSPLHF.

CDR3 protein: CASSPGTSGRYEQYF. This chain joins TRBV28 and TRBJ2-7; TCRdb returns TRBD2, unconfirmable since there is no DNA. CDR1 and CDR2 (germline): MDHEN, SYDVKM. The CDR3 runs 15 residues. The full variable domain, completed using reference TRBV28 and TRBJ2-7, is DVKVTQSSRYLVKRTGEKVFLECVQDMDHENMFWYRQDPGLGLRLIYFSYDVKMKEKGDIPEGYSVSREKKERFSLILESASTNQTSMYLCASSPGTSGRYEQYFGPGTRLTVT.

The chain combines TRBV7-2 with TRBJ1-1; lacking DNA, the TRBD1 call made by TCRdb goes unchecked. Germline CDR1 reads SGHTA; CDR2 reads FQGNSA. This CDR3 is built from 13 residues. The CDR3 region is CASSLQGPTGAFF.

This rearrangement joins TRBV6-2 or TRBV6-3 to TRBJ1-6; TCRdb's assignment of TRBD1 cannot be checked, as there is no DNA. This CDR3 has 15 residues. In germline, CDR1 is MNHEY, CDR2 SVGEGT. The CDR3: CASKEDRIYNSPLHF.

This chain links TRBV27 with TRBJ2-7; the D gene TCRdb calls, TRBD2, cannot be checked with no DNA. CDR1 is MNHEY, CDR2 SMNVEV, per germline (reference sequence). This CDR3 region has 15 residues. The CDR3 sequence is CASSSLAGTNYEQYF.

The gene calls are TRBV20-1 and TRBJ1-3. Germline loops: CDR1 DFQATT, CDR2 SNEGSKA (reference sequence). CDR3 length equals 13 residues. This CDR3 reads CSATQGSGNTIYF.

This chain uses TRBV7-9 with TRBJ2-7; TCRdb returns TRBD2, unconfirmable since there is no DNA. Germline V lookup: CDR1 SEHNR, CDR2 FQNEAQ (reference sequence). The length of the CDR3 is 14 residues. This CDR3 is CASGLDMRAYEQYF. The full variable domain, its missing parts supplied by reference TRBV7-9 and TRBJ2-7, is DTGVSQNPRHKITKRGQNVTFRCDPISEHNRLYWYRQTLGQGPEFLTYFQNEAQLEKSRLLSDRFSAERPKGSFSTLEIQRTEQGDSAMYLCASGLDMRAYEQYFGPGTRLTVT.

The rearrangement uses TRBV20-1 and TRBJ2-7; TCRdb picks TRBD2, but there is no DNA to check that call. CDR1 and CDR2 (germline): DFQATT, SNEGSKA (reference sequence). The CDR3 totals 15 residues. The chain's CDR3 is CSARPLTGGIYEQYF.